The 2 T cell receptor beta chains presented below share a single source sample, sequenced in a study of blood T cell repertoires in COVID-19. The data were produced by immunoSEQ multiplex PCR, yet TCRdb's version contains in-frame clones alone and is incomplete. Of 100,000 to 150,000 clones listed, 74% are singletons. The sample consisted of peripheral blood. These receptors all come from a man in his 60s with acute or convalescent COVID-19.

The chain links TRBV19 to TRBJ1-5, with a weak D call TRBD1 (5 bases). The V gene lost 7 bases and the J gene lost 3 bases, with 13 bases spanning the gap. CDR1 is LNHDA and CDR2 is SQIVND in the germline V gene (reference sequence). The CDR3 has 14 residues. The CDR3 here is CASTEAGSNQPQHF. The CDR3 DNA reads TGTGCCAGTACCGAAGCAGGGTCCAATCAGCCCCAGCATTTT.

The chain has TRBV6-1 and TRBJ2-7; D perhaps matches TRBD1 (6 bases). Looked up from germline, CDR1 is MNHNS and CDR2 is SASEGT. CDR3 length: 16 amino acids. V was trimmed by 3 bases and J by 1 base, leaving 16 bases between them. The CDR3 is CASSEPPLGQSYEQYF. In DNA form, the CDR3 reads TGTGCCAGCAGTGAGCCCCCCCTTGGACAGTCCTACGAGCAGTACTTC.